A selection of T cell receptor beta chains follows, all from one sample in a study of cytomegalovirus exposure and HLA in healthy donors. The table came from immunoSEQ multiplex PCR; TCRdb's copy has only in-frame clones and leaves some out. The sample lists 250,000 to 300,000 clones, around 90% occurring once. Sequences were obtained from PBMCs. The receptors shown here come from a girl aged 2-10 years in good health and CMV-seronegative. Both conserved end residues are part of each CDR3. Fields, in order: J gene, V gene, D gene, clone size, CDR3 protein, CDR3 DNA. The D gene is left open where the match is weak. Expanded clones are given a class, and other clones once, few, many or no size at all.

j_call: TRBJ2-1; v_call: TRBV13; d_call: TRBD1; clone_size: .; cdr3_aa: CASSLGLFQGDYNEQFF; cdr3_nt: TGTGCCAGCAGCTTAGGATTGTTCCAGGGGGATTACAATGAGCAGTTCTTC
j_call: TRBJ2-7; v_call: TRBV4-1; d_call: TRBD2; clone_size: .; cdr3_aa: CASSQTASGRDEQYF; cdr3_nt: TGCGCCAGCAGCCAAACCGCTAGCGGGAGAGACGAGCAGTACTTC
j_call: TRBJ2-1; v_call: TRBV25-1; d_call: TRBD2; clone_size: .; cdr3_aa: CASSDSGRSDNEQFF; cdr3_nt: TGTGCCAGCAGTGATAGCGGGAGATCTGACAATGAGCAGTTCTTC
j_call: TRBJ1-1; v_call: TRBV28; d_call: TRBD1; clone_size: .; cdr3_aa: CASSGQGATEAFF; cdr3_nt: TGTGCCAGCAGTGGACAGGGGGCCACTGAAGCTTTCTTT
j_call: TRBJ1-2; v_call: TRBV7-8; d_call: .; clone_size: .; cdr3_aa: CASSLAGTMDYTF; cdr3_nt: TGTGCCAGCAGCTTAGCCGGAACTATGGACTACACCTTC
j_call: TRBJ1-3; v_call: TRBV7-9; d_call: TRBD1; clone_size: .; cdr3_aa: CSSSPDRGLESGNTIYF; cdr3_nt: TGTTCCAGCAGCCCAGACAGGGGGCTGGAATCTGGAAACACCATATATTTT
j_call: TRBJ1-1; v_call: TRBV7-9; d_call: .; clone_size: once; cdr3_aa: CASSQPGRGIEAFF; cdr3_nt: TGTGCCAGCAGCCAGCCGGGTCGGGGTATAGAAGCTTTCTTT
j_call: TRBJ2-3; v_call: TRBV29-1; d_call: .; clone_size: .; cdr3_aa: CSVVYHTSTDTQYF; cdr3_nt: TGCAGCGTTGTTTACCATACTAGCACAGATACGCAGTATTTT
j_call: TRBJ2-5; v_call: TRBV10-3; d_call: .; clone_size: .; cdr3_aa: CAISGAEGVETQYF; cdr3_nt: TGTGCCATCAGTGGTGCCGAGGGGGTGGAGACCCAGTACTTC
j_call: TRBJ2-5; v_call: TRBV18; d_call: .; clone_size: .; cdr3_aa: CASSPPASTETQYF; cdr3_nt: TGTGCCAGCTCACCACCGGCTAGTACGGAGACCCAGTACTTC
j_call: TRBJ1-1; v_call: TRBV6-1; d_call: TRBD1; clone_size: .; cdr3_aa: CASRPGQRNTEAFF; cdr3_nt: TGTGCCAGCAGACCGGGACAGCGGAACACTGAAGCTTTCTTT
j_call: TRBJ2-2; v_call: TRBV25-1; d_call: .; clone_size: .; cdr3_aa: CASSKGFPAGNTGELFF; cdr3_nt: TGTGCCAGCTCAAAGGGCTTCCCGGCGGGGAACACCGGGGAGCTGTTTTTT
j_call: TRBJ2-7; v_call: TRBV5-6; d_call: TRBD1; clone_size: .; cdr3_aa: CASSERQGWYYITYEQYF; cdr3_nt: TGTGCCAGCAGCGAAAGACAGGGTTGGTACTACATTACCTACGAGCAGTACTTC
j_call: TRBJ2-1; v_call: TRBV5-1; d_call: TRBD1; clone_size: .; cdr3_aa: CASSFRQGDNEQFF; cdr3_nt: TGCGCCAGCAGCTTCAGACAGGGAGACAATGAGCAGTTCTTC
j_call: TRBJ2-4; v_call: TRBV6-4; d_call: TRBD1; clone_size: .; cdr3_aa: CASSPGTGGIGAKNIQYF; cdr3_nt: TGTGCCAGCAGTCCCGGGACAGGGGGCATCGGCGCCAAAAACATTCAGTACTTC
j_call: TRBJ1-1; v_call: TRBV14; d_call: .; clone_size: .; cdr3_aa: CASSQATGWTEAFF; cdr3_nt: TGTGCCAGCAGCCAAGCCACAGGGTGGACTGAAGCTTTCTTT
j_call: TRBJ1-2; v_call: TRBV5-6; d_call: .; clone_size: .; cdr3_aa: CASSQGTQYGYTF; cdr3_nt: TGTGCCAGCAGCCAGGGGACCCAATATGGCTACACCTTC
j_call: TRBJ2-1; v_call: TRBV11-2; d_call: TRBD2; clone_size: .; cdr3_aa: CASSHRVAGTNNEQFF; cdr3_nt: TGTGCCAGCAGCCACCGAGTAGCGGGGACCAACAATGAGCAGTTCTTC
j_call: TRBJ2-4; v_call: TRBV5-1; d_call: .; clone_size: .; cdr3_aa: CASSWGGPEAKNIQYF; cdr3_nt: TGCGCCAGCAGCTGGGGGGGCCCAGAAGCCAAAAACATTCAGTACTTC
j_call: TRBJ2-7; v_call: TRBV30; d_call: TRBD1; clone_size: .; cdr3_aa: CAWSVQGYEQYF; cdr3_nt: TGTGCCTGGAGTGTACAGGGGTACGAGCAGTACTTC
j_call: TRBJ2-1; v_call: TRBV2; d_call: TRBD2; clone_size: .; cdr3_aa: CAKGTSGHNEQFF; cdr3_nt: TGTGCCAAAGGGACTAGCGGGCACAATGAGCAGTTCTTC
j_call: TRBJ2-7; v_call: TRBV11-2; d_call: TRBD2; clone_size: .; cdr3_aa: CASRGLAGYEQYF; cdr3_nt: TGTGCCAGCAGGGGACTAGCGGGGTACGAGCAGTACTTC
j_call: TRBJ2-7; v_call: TRBV7-6; d_call: .; clone_size: .; cdr3_aa: CASSLDVGSSYEQYF; cdr3_nt: TGTGCCAGCAGCTTAGACGTGGGCAGCTCCTACGAGCAGTACTTC
j_call: TRBJ1-2; v_call: TRBV10-3; d_call: .; clone_size: .; cdr3_aa: CAISESEGGSYGYTF; cdr3_nt: TGTGCCATCAGTGAGTCGGAGGGAGGGAGCTATGGCTACACCTTC
j_call: TRBJ2-1; v_call: TRBV19; d_call: .; clone_size: .; cdr3_aa: CASSIGGGPSYNEQFF; cdr3_nt: TGTGCCAGTAGTATAGGAGGCGGGCCCTCCTACAATGAGCAGTTCTTC
j_call: TRBJ1-1; v_call: TRBV19; d_call: TRBD1; clone_size: few; cdr3_aa: CASSNRGGNTEAFF; cdr3_nt: TGTGCCAGTAGTAACAGGGGGGGGAACACTGAAGCTTTCTTT
j_call: TRBJ1-1; v_call: TRBV6-6; d_call: .; clone_size: once; cdr3_aa: CASSPRTLEGTEAFF; cdr3_nt: TGTGCCAGCAGCCCCAGGACTCTCGAGGGAACTGAAGCTTTCTTT
j_call: TRBJ2-7; v_call: TRBV29-1; d_call: .; clone_size: .; cdr3_aa: CSVDGRGNEQYF; cdr3_nt: TGCAGCGTTGACGGCAGGGGTAACGAGCAGTACTTC
j_call: TRBJ2-3; v_call: TRBV6-4; d_call: TRBD2; clone_size: .; cdr3_aa: CASSDFLAGTDTQYF; cdr3_nt: TGTGCCAGCAGTGATTTTCTAGCGGGAACAGATACGCAGTATTTT
j_call: TRBJ2-1; v_call: TRBV30; d_call: .; clone_size: .; cdr3_aa: CAWSVGGHYNEQFF; cdr3_nt: TGTGCCTGGAGTGTCGGGGGTCACTACAATGAGCAGTTCTTC
j_call: TRBJ1-5; v_call: TRBV2; d_call: .; clone_size: once; cdr3_aa: CASSLDLTVNSNQPQHF; cdr3_nt: TGTGCCAGCAGTCTAGACTTGACAGTTAATAGCAATCAGCCCCAGCATTTT
j_call: TRBJ2-7; v_call: TRBV5-4; d_call: TRBD1; clone_size: .; cdr3_aa: CASSLDPTGYEQYF; cdr3_nt: TGTGCCAGCAGCTTGGATCCGACAGGGTACGAGCAGTACTTC
j_call: TRBJ1-6; v_call: TRBV6-1; d_call: .; clone_size: .; cdr3_aa: CASSSRISPLHF; cdr3_nt: TGTGCCAGCAGTTCCAGGATTTCACCCCTCCACTTT
j_call: TRBJ2-3; v_call: TRBV6-1; d_call: .; clone_size: .; cdr3_aa: CASSEPRGKDTQYF; cdr3_nt: TGTGCCAGCAGTGAACCTAGGGGTAAGGATACGCAGTATTTT
j_call: TRBJ1-3; v_call: TRBV7-3; d_call: .; clone_size: .; cdr3_aa: CASSLGHGNTIYF; cdr3_nt: TGTGCCAGCAGCCTAGGACACGGAAACACCATATATTTT
j_call: TRBJ1-1; v_call: TRBV6-1; d_call: TRBD1; clone_size: once; cdr3_aa: CASSEDRGGTEAFF; cdr3_nt: TGTGCCAGCAGTGAAGACAGGGGAGGAACTGAAGCTTTCTTT
j_call: TRBJ1-2; v_call: TRBV6-4; d_call: TRBD1; clone_size: .; cdr3_aa: CASSEDRAGYGYTF; cdr3_nt: TGTGCCAGCAGTGAGGACAGGGCAGGGTATGGCTACACCTTC
j_call: TRBJ2-1; v_call: TRBV7-2; d_call: TRBD2; clone_size: .; cdr3_aa: CASSLVSGSVGNEQFF; cdr3_nt: TGTGCCAGCAGCTTAGTGAGCGGGAGTGTGGGCAATGAGCAGTTCTTC
j_call: TRBJ1-6; v_call: TRBV9; d_call: .; clone_size: .; cdr3_aa: CASSVGTPPDSPLHF; cdr3_nt: TGTGCCAGCAGCGTAGGGACACCTCCGGATTCACCCCTCCACTTT
j_call: TRBJ1-4; v_call: TRBV5-1; d_call: .; clone_size: .; cdr3_aa: CASSSGGTGGTTNEKLFF; cdr3_nt: TGCGCCAGCAGCTCAGGTGGGACCGGGGGGACAACTAATGAAAAACTGTTTTTT